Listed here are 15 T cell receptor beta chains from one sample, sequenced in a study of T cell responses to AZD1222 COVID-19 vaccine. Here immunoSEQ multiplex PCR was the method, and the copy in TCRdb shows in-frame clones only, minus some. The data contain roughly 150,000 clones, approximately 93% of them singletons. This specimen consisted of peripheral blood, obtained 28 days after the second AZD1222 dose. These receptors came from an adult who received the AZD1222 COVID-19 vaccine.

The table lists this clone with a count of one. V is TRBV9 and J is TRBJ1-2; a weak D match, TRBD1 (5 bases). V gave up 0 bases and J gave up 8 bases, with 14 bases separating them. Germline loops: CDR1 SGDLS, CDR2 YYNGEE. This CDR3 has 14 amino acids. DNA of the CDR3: TGTGCCAGCAGCGTAGGCGATCAGGGCTACGGCTACACCTTC. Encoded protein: CASSVGDQGYGYTF.

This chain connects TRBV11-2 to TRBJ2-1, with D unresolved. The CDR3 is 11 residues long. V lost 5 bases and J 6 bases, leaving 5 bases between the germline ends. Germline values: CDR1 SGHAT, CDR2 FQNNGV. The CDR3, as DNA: TGTGCCAGCAGCCCCCTCAATGAGCAGTTCTTC. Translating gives CASSPLNEQFF.

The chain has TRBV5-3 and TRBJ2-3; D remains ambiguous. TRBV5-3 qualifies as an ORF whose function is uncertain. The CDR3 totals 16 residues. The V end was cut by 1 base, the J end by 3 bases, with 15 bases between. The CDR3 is CARSLWRHTWTDTQYF. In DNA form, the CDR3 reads TGTGCCAGAAGCTTGTGGCGGCACACATGGACAGATACGCAGTATTTT.

CDR3 region: CASSFRPNTEAFF. The DNA of the CDR3 is TGTGCCAGCAGTTTCCGCCCGAACACTGAAGCTTTCTTT. The genes are TRBV25-1 and TRBJ1-1; D unclear. Germline V gene data show CDR1 as MGHDK and CDR2 as SYGVNS. CDR3 length: 13 residues. V was trimmed by 5 bases and J by 1 base, leaving 8 bases between them.

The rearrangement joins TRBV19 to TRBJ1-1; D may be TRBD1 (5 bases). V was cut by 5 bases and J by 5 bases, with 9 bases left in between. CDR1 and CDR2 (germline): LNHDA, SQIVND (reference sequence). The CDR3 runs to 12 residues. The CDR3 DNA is TGTGCCAGTAGTGACAGACTGACTGAAGCTTTCTTT. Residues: CASSDRLTEAFF.

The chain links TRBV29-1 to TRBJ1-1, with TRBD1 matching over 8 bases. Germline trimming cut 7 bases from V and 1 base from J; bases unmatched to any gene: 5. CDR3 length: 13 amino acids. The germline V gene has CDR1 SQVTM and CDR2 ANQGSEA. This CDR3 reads CSADRDPNTEAFF. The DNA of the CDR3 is TGCAGCGCGGACAGGGATCCGAACACTGAAGCTTTCTTT.

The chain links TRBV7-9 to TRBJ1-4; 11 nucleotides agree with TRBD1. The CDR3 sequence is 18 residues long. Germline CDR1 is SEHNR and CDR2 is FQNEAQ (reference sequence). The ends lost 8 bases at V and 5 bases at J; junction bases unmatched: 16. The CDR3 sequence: CASFTALGQGVKNEKLFF. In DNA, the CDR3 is TGTGCCAGCTTTACGGCCCTGGGACAGGGGGTGAAAAATGAAAAACTGTTTTTT.

The CDR3 reads CASSPPDKGSVEQYF. In nucleotides, the CDR3 is TGTGCCAGCTCACCACCGGACAAGGGATCGGTCGAGCAGTACTTC. The chain couples TRBV18 to TRBJ2-7; perhaps TRBD1 as D (5 bases). The CDR3 sequence is 15 residues long. V was cut by 0 bases and J by 6 bases, with 15 bases left in between. CDR1 is KGHSH, CDR2 LQKENI, per germline.

The CDR3 sequence: CASSLGLTGVSGNTIYF. Written as DNA, the CDR3 is TGTGCCAGCAGCTTGGGGCTAACAGGGGTCTCTGGAAACACCATATATTTT. The gene calls are TRBV5-8 and TRBJ1-3, with 7 nucleotides matching TRBD1. V trimming: 0 bases; J trimming: 0 bases; junction bases outside the gene matches: 6. Germline lookup yields CDR1 SGHTS and CDR2 YDEGEE. CDR3 length equals 17 residues.

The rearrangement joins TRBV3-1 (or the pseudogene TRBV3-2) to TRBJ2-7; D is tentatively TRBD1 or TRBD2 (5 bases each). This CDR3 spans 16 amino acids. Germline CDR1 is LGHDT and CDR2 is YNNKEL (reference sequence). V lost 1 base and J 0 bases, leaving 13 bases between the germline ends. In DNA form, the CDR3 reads TGTGCCAGCAGCCAAGCAATCTTCGGGACCTCCTACGAGCAGTACTTC. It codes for CASSQAIFGTSYEQYF.

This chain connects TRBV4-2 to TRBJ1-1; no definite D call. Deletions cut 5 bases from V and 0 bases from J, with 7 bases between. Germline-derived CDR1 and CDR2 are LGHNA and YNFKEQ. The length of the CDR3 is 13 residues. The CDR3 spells CASSYVLNTEAFF. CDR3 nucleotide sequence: TGTGCCAGCAGCTACGTTTTGAACACTGAAGCTTTCTTT.

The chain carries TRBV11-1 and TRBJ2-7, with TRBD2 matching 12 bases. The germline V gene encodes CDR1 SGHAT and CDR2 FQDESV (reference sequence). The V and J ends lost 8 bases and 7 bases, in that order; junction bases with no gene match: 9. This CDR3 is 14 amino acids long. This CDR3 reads CASASGLAGLEQYF. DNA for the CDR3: TGTGCCAGCGCTTCCGGACTAGCGGGACTGGAGCAGTACTTC.

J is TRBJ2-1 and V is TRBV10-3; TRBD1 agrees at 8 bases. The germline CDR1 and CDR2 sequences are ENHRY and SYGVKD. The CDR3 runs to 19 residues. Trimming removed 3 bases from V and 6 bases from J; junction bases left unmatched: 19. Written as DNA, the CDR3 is TGTGCCATCAGTGACCCAACGATACAGGGACAGGTCCCCCCCAATGAGCAGTTCTTC. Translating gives CAISDPTIQGQVPPNEQFF.

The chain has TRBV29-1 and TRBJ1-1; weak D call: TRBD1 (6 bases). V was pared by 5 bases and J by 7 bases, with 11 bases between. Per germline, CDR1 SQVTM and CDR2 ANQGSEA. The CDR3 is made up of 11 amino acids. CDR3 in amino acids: CSVRGGFEAFF. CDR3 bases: TGCAGCGTTCGAGGGGGGTTTGAAGCTTTCTTT.

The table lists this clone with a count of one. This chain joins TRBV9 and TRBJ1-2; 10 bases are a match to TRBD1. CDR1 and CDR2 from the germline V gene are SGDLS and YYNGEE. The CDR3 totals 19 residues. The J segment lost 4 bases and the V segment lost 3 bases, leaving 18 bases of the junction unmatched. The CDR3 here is CASSALKTGTGAIIYGYTF. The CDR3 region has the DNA TGTGCCAGCAGCGCATTAAAGACCGGGACAGGGGCCATCATCTATGGCTACACCTTC.